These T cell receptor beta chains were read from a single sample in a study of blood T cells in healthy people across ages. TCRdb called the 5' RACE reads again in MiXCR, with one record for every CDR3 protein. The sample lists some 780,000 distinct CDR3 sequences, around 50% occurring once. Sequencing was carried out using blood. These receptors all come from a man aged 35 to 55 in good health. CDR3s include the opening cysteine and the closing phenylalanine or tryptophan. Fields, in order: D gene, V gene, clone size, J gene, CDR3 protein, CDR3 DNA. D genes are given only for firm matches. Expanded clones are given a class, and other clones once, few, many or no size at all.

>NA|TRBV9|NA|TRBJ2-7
CASSEKGVEYNEQYF
TGTGCCAGCAGCGAAAAAGGGGTCGAGTACAATGAGCAGTACTTC
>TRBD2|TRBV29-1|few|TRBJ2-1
CSVTGLADTRFNNEQFF
TGCAGCGTTACCGGACTAGCAGATACCCGATTCAACAATGAGCAGTTCTTC
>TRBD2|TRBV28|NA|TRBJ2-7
CASIRSGSPYEQYF
TGTGCCAGCATCAGAAGCGGGAGTCCGTACGAGCAGTACTTC
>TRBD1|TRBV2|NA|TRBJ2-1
CASRETGVGNEQFF
TGTGCCAGCAGAGAGACAGGGGTGGGGAATGAGCAGTTCTTC
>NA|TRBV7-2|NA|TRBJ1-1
CASTYPRGTEAFF
TGTGCCAGCACCTACCCTAGGGGAACTGAAGCTTTCTTT
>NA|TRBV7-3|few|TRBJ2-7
CASSHPDRRASDSYEQYF
TGTGCCAGCAGCCACCCCGACAGGCGAGCTTCCGATTCCTACGAGCAGTACTTC
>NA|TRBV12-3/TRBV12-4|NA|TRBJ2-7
CASSSQTGLYEQYF
TGTGCCAGCAGTTCCCAAACAGGGCTCTACGAGCAGTACTTC
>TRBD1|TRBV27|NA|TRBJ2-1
CASSILTGTGLNEQFF
TGTGCCAGCAGTATACTAACCGGGACAGGGCTCAATGAGCAGTTCTTC
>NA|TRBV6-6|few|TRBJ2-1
CASRREVGNEQFF
TGTGCCAGCAGGAGGGAAGTAGGCAATGAGCAGTTCTTC
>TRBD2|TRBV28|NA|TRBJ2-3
CASSVRGLGTSGSHTQYF
TGTGCCAGCAGTGTCCGGGGATTGGGGACTAGCGGGAGCCATACGCAGTATTTT
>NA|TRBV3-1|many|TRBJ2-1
CASSPEYGITYNEQFF
TGTGCCAGCAGCCCTGAATACGGGATCACCTACAATGAGCAGTTCTTC
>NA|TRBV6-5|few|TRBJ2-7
CASSYFSSAEQYF
TGTGCCAGCAGTTACTTTTCGTCCGCCGAGCAGTACTTC
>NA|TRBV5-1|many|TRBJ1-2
CASSQNPQDYGYTF
TGCGCCAGCAGCCAGAACCCACAGGACTATGGCTACACCTTC
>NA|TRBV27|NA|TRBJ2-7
CASSLSGGRSSWMEVDNEQYF
TGTGCCAGCAGTTTATCAGGGGGGCGCAGCTCTTGGATGGAGGTCGACAACGAGCAGTACTTC
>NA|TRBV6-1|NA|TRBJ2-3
CASSLGEYRDTQYF
TGTGCCAGCAGCCTAGGGGAGTACCGAGATACGCAGTATTTT
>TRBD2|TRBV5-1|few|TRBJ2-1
CASSLDGGGLVGNEQFF
TGCGCCAGCAGCTTGGATGGTGGGGGACTAGTGGGCAATGAGCAGTTCTTC
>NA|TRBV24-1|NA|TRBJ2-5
CATSDPARAGQSRETQYF
TGTGCCACCAGTGACCCGGCTAGAGCCGGACAGTCTAGGGAGACCCAGTACTTC
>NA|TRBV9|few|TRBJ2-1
CASNSGTSYNEQFF
TGTGCCAGCAATTCGGGAACATCCTACAATGAGCAGTTCTTC
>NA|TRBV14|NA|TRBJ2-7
CASSHDYYEQYF
TGTGCCAGCAGCCACGATTATTACGAGCAGTACTTC
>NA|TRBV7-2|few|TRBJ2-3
CASSLGSGVDTQYF
TGTGCCAGCAGCTTAGGCTCAGGGGTAGATACGCAGTATTTT
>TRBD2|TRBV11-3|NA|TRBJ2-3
CASSLGGVAGSTQYF
TGTGCCAGCAGCTTAGGCGGGGTAGCGGGCTCGACGCAGTATTTT
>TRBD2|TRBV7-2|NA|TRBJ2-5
CASSSSGRAQETQYF
TGTGCCAGCAGCTCTAGCGGGAGGGCCCAAGAGACCCAGTACTTC
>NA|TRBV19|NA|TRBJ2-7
CASSIYDTYEQYF
TGTGCCAGTAGTATCTATGACACCTACGAGCAGTACTTC
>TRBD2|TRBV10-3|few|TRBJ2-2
CAIPGTSGKNTGELFF
TGTGCCATCCCCGGGACTAGCGGGAAGAACACCGGGGAGCTGTTTTTT
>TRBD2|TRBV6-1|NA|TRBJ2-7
CASSAGTSGVYEQYF
TGTGCCAGCAGTGCCGGGACTAGCGGGGTCTACGAGCAGTACTTC
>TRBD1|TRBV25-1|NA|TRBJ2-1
CASSAGQRQFF
TGTGCCAGCAGTGCGGGACAGAGGCAGTTCTTC
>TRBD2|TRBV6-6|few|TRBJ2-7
CASRLTSGGTYEQYF
TGTGCCAGCAGGCTGACTAGCGGGGGAACCTACGAGCAGTACTTC
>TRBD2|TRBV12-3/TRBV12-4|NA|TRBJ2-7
CASRNSGIGEQYF
TGTGCCAGCAGAAATAGCGGGATTGGCGAGCAGTACTTC
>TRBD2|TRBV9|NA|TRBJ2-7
CASSISSGSPYEQYF
TGTGCCAGCAGCATTTCTAGCGGGAGCCCCTACGAGCAGTACTTC
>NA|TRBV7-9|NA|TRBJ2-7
CASSLRERSYEQYF
TGTGCCAGCAGCTTAAGGGAGAGGTCCTACGAGCAGTACTTC
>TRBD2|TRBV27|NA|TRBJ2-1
CASSSGGVHNEQFF
TGTGCCAGCAGTTCCGGGGGGGTCCACAATGAGCAGTTCTTC
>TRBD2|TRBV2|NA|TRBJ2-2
CASAPGLPTGELFF
TGTGCCAGCGCCCCGGGACTACCCACCGGGGAGCTGTTTTTT